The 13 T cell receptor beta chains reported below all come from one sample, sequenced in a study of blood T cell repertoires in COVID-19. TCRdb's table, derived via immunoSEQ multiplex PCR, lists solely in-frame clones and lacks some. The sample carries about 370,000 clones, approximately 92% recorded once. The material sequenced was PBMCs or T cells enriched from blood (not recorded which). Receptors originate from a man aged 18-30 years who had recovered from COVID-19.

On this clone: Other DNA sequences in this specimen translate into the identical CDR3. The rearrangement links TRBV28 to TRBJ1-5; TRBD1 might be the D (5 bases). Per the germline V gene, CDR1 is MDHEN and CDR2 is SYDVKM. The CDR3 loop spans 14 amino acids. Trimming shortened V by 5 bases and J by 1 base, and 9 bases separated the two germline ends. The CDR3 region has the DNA TGTGCCAGCAGTGGGGGGGGGAGCAATCAGCCCCAGCATTTT. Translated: CASSGGGSNQPQHF.

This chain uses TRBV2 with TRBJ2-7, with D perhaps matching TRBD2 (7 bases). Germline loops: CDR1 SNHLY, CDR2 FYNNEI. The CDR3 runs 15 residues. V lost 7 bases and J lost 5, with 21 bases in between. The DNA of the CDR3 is TGTGCCAGCACCACCGGAGGGGGGGGCCTGAACGAGCAGTACTTC. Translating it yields CASTTGGGGLNEQYF.

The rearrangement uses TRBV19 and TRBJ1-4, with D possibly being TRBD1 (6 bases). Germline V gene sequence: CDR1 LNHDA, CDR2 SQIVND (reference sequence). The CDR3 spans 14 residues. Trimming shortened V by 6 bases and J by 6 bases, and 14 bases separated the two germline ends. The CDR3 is CASRTGLRDEKLFF. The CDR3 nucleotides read TGTGCCAGTAGAACAGGGCTTCGGGATGAAAAACTGTTTTTT.

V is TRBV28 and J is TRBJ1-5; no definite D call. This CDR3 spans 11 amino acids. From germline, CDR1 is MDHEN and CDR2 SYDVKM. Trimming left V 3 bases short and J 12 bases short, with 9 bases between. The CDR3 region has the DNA TGTGCCAGCAGTTTTGTACGCGGCCAGCATTTT. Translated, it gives CASSFVRGQHF.

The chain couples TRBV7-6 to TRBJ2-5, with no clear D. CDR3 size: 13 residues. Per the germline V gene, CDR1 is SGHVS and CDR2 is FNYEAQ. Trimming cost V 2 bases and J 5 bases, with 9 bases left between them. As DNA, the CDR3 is TGTGCCAGCAGCTTAACCGTACGGGAGACCCAGTACTTC. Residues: CASSLTVRETQYF.

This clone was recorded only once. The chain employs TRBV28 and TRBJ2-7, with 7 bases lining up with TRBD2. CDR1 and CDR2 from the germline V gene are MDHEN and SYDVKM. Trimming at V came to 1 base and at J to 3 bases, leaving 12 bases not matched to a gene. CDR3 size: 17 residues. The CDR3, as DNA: TGTGCCAGCAGTTTATTCCTCGGGGAAGCGGGAAACTACGAGCAGTACTTC. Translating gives CASSLFLGEAGNYEQYF.

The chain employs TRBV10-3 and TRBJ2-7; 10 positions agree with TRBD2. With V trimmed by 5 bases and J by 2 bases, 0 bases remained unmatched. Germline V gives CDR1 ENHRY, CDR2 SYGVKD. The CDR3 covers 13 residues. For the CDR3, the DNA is TGTGCCATCAGTAGCGGGGGGGCCTACGAGCAGTACTTC. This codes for CAISSGGAYEQYF.

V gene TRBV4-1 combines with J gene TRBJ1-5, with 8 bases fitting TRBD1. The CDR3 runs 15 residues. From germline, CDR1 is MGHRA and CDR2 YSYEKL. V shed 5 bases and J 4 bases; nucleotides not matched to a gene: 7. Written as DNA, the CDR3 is TGCGCCAGCAGCGGGCCAGGGGGCGGAAATCAGCCCCAGCATTTT. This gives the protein CASSGPGGGNQPQHF.

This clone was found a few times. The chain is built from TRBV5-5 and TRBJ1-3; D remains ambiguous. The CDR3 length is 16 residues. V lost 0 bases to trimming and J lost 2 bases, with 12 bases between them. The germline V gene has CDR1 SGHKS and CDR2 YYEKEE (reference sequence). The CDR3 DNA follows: TGTGCCAGCAGCTTGGAAACAGACAACGCTGGAAACACCATATATTTT. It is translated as CASSLETDNAGNTIYF.

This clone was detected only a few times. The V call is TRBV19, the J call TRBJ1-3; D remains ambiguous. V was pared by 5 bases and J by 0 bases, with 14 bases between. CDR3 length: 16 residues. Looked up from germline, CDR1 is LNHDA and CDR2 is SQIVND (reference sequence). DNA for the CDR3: TGTGCCAGTAGTTTCTCCCTCAGTCACTCTGGAAACACCATATATTTT. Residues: CASSFSLSHSGNTIYF.

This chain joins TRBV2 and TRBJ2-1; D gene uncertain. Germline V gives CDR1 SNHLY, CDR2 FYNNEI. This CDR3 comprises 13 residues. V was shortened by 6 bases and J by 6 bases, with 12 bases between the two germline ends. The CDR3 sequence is CASSLTPGNEQFF. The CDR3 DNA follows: TGTGCCAGCAGCCTGACTCCCGGCAATGAGCAGTTCTTC.

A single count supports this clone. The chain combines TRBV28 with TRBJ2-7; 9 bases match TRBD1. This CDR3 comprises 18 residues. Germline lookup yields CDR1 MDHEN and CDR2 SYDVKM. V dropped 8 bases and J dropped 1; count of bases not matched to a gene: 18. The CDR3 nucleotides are TGTGCCAGCCTCCTTCACCGGGACAGGGCTTCCCCATCCTACGAGCAGTACTTC. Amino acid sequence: CASLLHRDRASPSYEQYF. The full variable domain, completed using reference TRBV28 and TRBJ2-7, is DVKVTQSSRYLVKRTGEKVFLECVQDMDHENMFWYRQDPGLGLRLIYFSYDVKMKEKGDIPEGYSVSREKKERFSLILESASTNQTSMYLCASLLHRDRASPSYEQYFGPGTRLTVT.

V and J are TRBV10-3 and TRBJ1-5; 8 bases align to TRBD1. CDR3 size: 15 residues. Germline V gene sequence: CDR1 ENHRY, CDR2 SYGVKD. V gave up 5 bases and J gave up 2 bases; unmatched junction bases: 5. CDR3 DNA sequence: TGTGCCATCAGTTCACCGGGACAGGGCAATCAGCCCCAGCATTTT. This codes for CAISSPGQGNQPQHF.